One T cell receptor beta chain is described in this entry. After removal of 5 bases from V and 4 bases from J, the junction contained 10 bases not matched to a gene. CDR1 and CDR2 from the germline V gene are SGHVS and FQNEAQ. The CDR3 contains 16 residues. The data stem from a study of blood T cell repertoires in COVID-19. Source study methods: Reference gene primers were amplified, and this amplification served to estimate nucleated cell counts. The assay was immunoSEQ multiplex PCR, and TCRdb's table has in-frame clones only and misses some. Clonal size and the V and J genes are those of that table, whereas D and trimming came from the DNA. The sample contains 250,000 to 300,000 clones, about nine tenths of which appear only once.

This chain uses TRBV7-8 with TRBJ1-2; 10 bases align to TRBD1. This sequence was found in a woman in her fifties or sixties who had been exposed to COVID-19. The sequenced sample was PBMCs or T cells enriched from blood (not recorded which). As DNA, the CDR3 is TGTGCCAGCAGCCCACGGACAGGGGGAAATGTCTATGGCTACACCTTC. Translated: CASSPRTGGNVYGYTF. Drawing the rest from reference TRBV7-8 and TRBJ1-2, the complete variable domain is GAGVSQSPRYKVAKRGQDVALRCDPISGHVSLFWYQQALGQGPEFLTYFQNEAQLDKSGLPSDRFFAERPEGSVSTLKIQRTQQEDSAVYLCASSPRTGGNVYGYTFGSGTRLTVV.